Listed below are T cell receptor beta chains from one sample, sequenced in a study of blood T cell repertoires in COVID-19. Repertoires were generated with immunoSEQ multiplex PCR, while TCRdb's copy carries only in-frame clones and drops some. The sample lists 200,000 to 250,000 clones; about 93% were seen once. The sequencing input was peripheral blood. These receptors were taken from a man aged 60 to 75 with COVID-19, enrolled during active disease. The CDR3 runs from the conserved cysteine through the conserved F or W. Each record gives: V gene, clone size, D gene, J gene, CDR3 protein, CDR3 DNA. D genes are given only for firm matches. Clone size is given for some rows only: seen once, a few or many times, or a class if the clone is expanded.

TRBV7-9	-	-	TRBJ1-3	CASSLRGGTGNTIYF	TGTGCCAGCAGCTTAAGAGGCGGTACGGGAAACACCATATATTTT
TRBV7-2	-	TRBD1	TRBJ1-6	CASSLYPQGQGGRSPLHF	TGTGCCAGCAGCTTATATCCTCAGGGACAGGGTGGGCGTTCACCCCTCCACTTT
TRBV7-3	-	TRBD2	TRBJ2-1	CASSLMGSLAGEGGEQFF	TGTGCCAGCAGCTTAATGGGGTCACTAGCGGGAGAAGGCGGTGAGCAGTTCTTC
TRBV19	-	-	TRBJ2-6	CASSILARALSGANVLTF	TGTGCCAGTAGTATCCTGGCCAGGGCCCTCTCTGGGGCCAACGTCCTGACTTTC
TRBV19	-	-	TRBJ1-5	CASSFRLGAGSNQPQHF	TGTGCCAGTAGTTTTAGACTAGGTGCAGGTAGCAATCAGCCCCAGCATTTT
TRBV7-9	-	TRBD2	TRBJ2-7	CASSSSPRGSTYEQYF	TGTGCCAGCAGCTCTTCTCCGCGGGGGTCTACCTACGAGCAGTACTTC
TRBV18	-	TRBD2	TRBJ2-7	CASSPGLAGGRPYEQYF	TGTGCCAGCTCACCGGGACTAGCGGGAGGCCGACCCTACGAGCAGTACTTC
TRBV19	-	-	TRBJ1-4	CASSIMEGEKLFF	TGTGCCAGTAGTATAATGGAGGGTGAAAAACTGTTTTTT
TRBV2	-	-	TRBJ1-1	CASSRGGTEAFF	TGTGCCAGCAGTAGAGGGGGTACTGAAGCTTTCTTT
TRBV18	-	TRBD1	TRBJ1-6	CASSPQTGSDSPLHF	TGTGCCAGCTCACCCCAGACAGGGTCGGATTCACCCCTCCACTTT
TRBV11-2	-	TRBD2	TRBJ2-7	CASSLDGLAGQQYF	TGTGCCAGCAGCTTAGATGGGCTAGCGGGACAGCAGTACTTC
TRBV28	-	TRBD1	TRBJ2-7	CASSFPGTGAQYF	TGTGCCAGCAGTTTCCCTGGGACAGGGGCGCAGTACTTC
TRBV2	once	TRBD1	TRBJ1-1	CASSTGQGNTEAFF	TGTGCCAGCAGTACTGGACAGGGGAACACTGAAGCTTTCTTT
TRBV18	-	TRBD1	TRBJ2-7	CASSPPGGNEQYF	TGTGCCAGCTCACCACCAGGGGGCAACGAGCAGTACTTC
TRBV14	-	-	TRBJ2-3	CASSQITGYTQYF	TGTGCCAGCAGCCAGATTACAGGGTATACGCAGTATTTT
TRBV10-3	-	-	TRBJ1-6	CAIGAQNGGSPLHF	TGTGCCATCGGGGCTCAGAACGGGGGTTCACCCCTCCACTTT
TRBV27	once	-	TRBJ2-3	CATSNLGRTDTQYF	TGTGCCACCTCAAACCTAGGAAGGACAGATACGCAGTATTTT
TRBV18	-	TRBD1	TRBJ1-6	CASSRGQGENSPLHF	TGTGCCAGCTCAAGGGGACAGGGGGAGAATTCACCCCTCCACTTT
TRBV30	-	-	TRBJ2-7	CAYDQGSYEQYF	TGTGCCTACGACCAGGGCTCCTACGAGCAGTACTTC
TRBV6-1	-	TRBD2	TRBJ2-2	CASSKAGLAGNVGELFF	TGTGCCAGCAGTAAAGCGGGACTAGCGGGAAATGTCGGGGAGCTGTTTTTT
TRBV7-2	-	TRBD2	TRBJ2-7	CASSVRLARQYF	TGTGCCAGCAGCGTTCGACTAGCGCGCCAGTACTTC
TRBV6-5	-	-	TRBJ1-1	CASRRNLDTEAFF	TGTGCCAGCAGGAGGAATCTGGACACTGAAGCTTTCTTT
TRBV19	-	-	TRBJ1-3	CASSHDRSSGNTIYF	TGTGCCAGTAGCCACGACAGGAGCTCTGGAAACACCATATATTTT
TRBV6-5	-	-	TRBJ2-1	CASSSTRSSYNEQFF	TGTGCCAGCAGCTCCACTAGGAGCTCCTACAATGAGCAGTTCTTC
TRBV15	-	-	TRBJ1-3	CATSRDRGAGNTIYF	TGTGCCACCAGCAGAGATCGAGGCGCTGGAAACACCATATATTTT
TRBV6-5	-	-	TRBJ1-1	CASSHFDSEAFF	TGTGCCAGCAGCCATTTCGACAGTGAAGCTTTCTTT
TRBV14	-	TRBD2	TRBJ2-1	CASSQALAGLGYNEQFF	TGTGCCAGCAGCCAAGCCCTAGCGGGACTGGGCTACAATGAGCAGTTCTTC
TRBV3-1/TRBV3-2	-	-	TRBJ1-2	CASSQARQGPNYGYTF	TGTGCCAGCAGCCAAGCCCGCCAGGGGCCTAACTATGGCTACACCTTC
TRBV12-3/TRBV12-4	-	TRBD2	TRBJ2-1	CASSPTSFEQFF	TGTGCCAGCAGCCCGACTAGCTTCGAGCAGTTCTTC
TRBV28	-	-	TRBJ2-5	CASSGDSRRETQYF	TGTGCCAGCAGTGGCGACAGTCGGCGCGAGACCCAGTACTTC
TRBV19	-	TRBD1	TRBJ2-7	CASSIAGTGIVYEQYF	TGTGCCAGTAGTATAGCAGGGACAGGGATCGTCTACGAGCAGTACTTC
TRBV7-9	-	TRBD1	TRBJ1-1	CASSPRTGRGPEAFF	TGTGCCAGCAGCCCGAGGACAGGGCGGGGTCCTGAAGCTTTCTTT
TRBV7-9	-	-	TRBJ2-2	CASSIGTLSTGELFF	TGTGCCAGCAGCATCGGGACTCTCAGCACCGGGGAGCTGTTTTTT
TRBV24-1	-	TRBD1	TRBJ2-7	CATSDSQGAGSYEQYF	TGTGCCACCAGTGATTCCCAGGGGGCCGGATCCTACGAGCAGTACTTC
TRBV29-1	-	-	TRBJ2-3	CSALGLAGGTQYF	TGCAGCGCATTGGGACTTGCCGGGGGTACGCAGTATTTT
TRBV3-1/TRBV3-2	-	-	TRBJ1-1	CASSQTNTGNTEAFF	TGTGCCAGCAGCCAAACTAACACAGGGAACACTGAAGCTTTCTTT
TRBV7-9	-	-	TRBJ1-2	CASSFGRDGDYLHYGYTF	TGTGCCAGCAGCTTTGGCCGGGACGGGGACTACTTGCACTATGGCTACACCTTC
TRBV5-4	-	TRBD1	TRBJ2-2	CASSPGTGVVNTGELFF	TGTGCCAGCAGCCCCGGGACAGGGGTTGTGAACACCGGGGAGCTGTTTTTT
TRBV6-2/TRBV6-3	-	-	TRBJ1-3	CASSRDTAGNTIYF	TGTGCCAGCAGTCGGGACACGGCCGGGAACACCATATATTTT
TRBV9	-	TRBD1	TRBJ2-1	CASSSRTGYNEQFF	TGTGCCAGCAGCTCGCGGACAGGCTACAATGAGCAGTTCTTC
TRBV27	-	-	TRBJ2-7	CASSFHHEQYF	TGTGCCAGCAGTTTTCATCACGAGCAGTACTTC
TRBV29-1	-	-	TRBJ1-1	CSVVRGAFEAFF	TGCAGCGTTGTCCGGGGGGCGTTTGAAGCTTTCTTT
TRBV6-6	once	TRBD1	TRBJ1-1	CASSSKTGDKNTEAFF	TGTGCCAGCAGTTCTAAGACAGGGGACAAGAACACTGAAGCTTTCTTT
TRBV2	once	TRBD1	TRBJ2-1	CASRIGQGAYNEQFF	TGTGCCAGCAGGATAGGACAGGGAGCCTACAATGAGCAGTTCTTC
TRBV2	-	-	TRBJ1-3	CASSPSVSTIYF	TGTGCCAGCAGTCCCAGCGTCTCCACCATATATTTT
TRBV24-1	-	TRBD2	TRBJ2-1	CATSDSSQRGGINEQFF	TGTGCCACCAGTGATTCTTCCCAGCGGGGGGGCATCAATGAGCAGTTCTTC
TRBV11-1	-	-	TRBJ2-2	CASSRNTENTGELFF	TGTGCCAGCAGCCGAAACACCGAAAACACCGGGGAGCTGTTTTTT
TRBV3-1/TRBV3-2	-	-	TRBJ1-6	CASSQNSFYNSPLHF	TGTGCCAGCAGCCAAAACAGTTTCTATAATTCACCCCTCCACTTT
TRBV27	-	TRBD2	TRBJ2-1	CASSYLPVAGVNNEQFF	TGTGCCAGCAGTTATCTTCCGGTCGCGGGGGTAAACAATGAGCAGTTCTTC
TRBV9	-	-	TRBJ1-6	CASSPTPPLNSPLHF	TGTGCCAGCAGCCCGACTCCCCCACTAAATTCACCCCTCCACTTT
TRBV27	-	-	TRBJ1-5	CASSRLGEPQHF	TGTGCCAGCAGTCGGCTAGGCGAGCCCCAGCATTTT
TRBV7-2	-	TRBD1	TRBJ1-6	CASSLGGGGTGFNSPLHF	TGTGCCAGCAGCTTAGGAGGAGGGGGGACAGGGTTCAATTCACCCCTCCACTTT
TRBV7-8	-	TRBD1	TRBJ1-6	CASTLTGTGNSPLHF	TGTGCCAGCACCCTTACCGGGACAGGGAATTCACCCCTCCACTTT
TRBV10-3	once	TRBD2	TRBJ2-1	CAIGASGSIGNEQFF	TGTGCCATCGGTGCTAGCGGGAGCATTGGCAATGAGCAGTTCTTC